The present T cell receptor beta chain was sequenced within a study of cytomegalovirus exposure and HLA in healthy donors. CDR3 length: 14 amino acids. V shed 5 bases and J 4 bases; nucleotides not matched to a gene: 7. CDR1 is SGHTA and CDR2 is FQGTGA in the germline V gene. With 60 Vbeta and 13 Jbeta primers, the PCR was carried out. Assay used: immunoSEQ multiplex PCR; TCRdb lists only in-frame clones, some missing. The table shows approximately 170,000 clones, with about 82% occurring only once. The TCR originated in a female donor in good health and CMV-seronegative. Source material: PBMCs. V gene TRBV7-3 combines with J gene TRBJ1-1; 7 bases match TRBD1. Here the CDR3 reads CASSEQGSGTEAFF. The CDR3 bases are TGTGCCAGCAGCGAACAGGGGTCAGGCACTGAAGCTTTCTTT. Combining the CDR3 with reference TRBV7-3 and TRBJ1-1 gives the whole variable domain GAGVSQTPSNKVTEKGKYVELRCDPISGHTALYWYRQSLGQGPEFLIYFQGTGAADDSGLPNDRFFAVRPEGSVSTLKIQRTERGDSAVYLCASSEQGSGTEAFFGQGTRLTVV.